The rows below give T cell receptor beta chains drawn from one sample of a study of cytomegalovirus exposure and HLA in healthy donors. TCRdb's copy holds only in-frame clones and misses some; the assay was immunoSEQ multiplex PCR. The sample has 200,000 to 250,000 clones; roughly 79% are singletons. The sample taken for sequencing was PBMCs. The receptors originated from a young man in good health and CMV-seronegative. The CDR3 runs from the conserved cysteine through the conserved F or W. Fields, in order: D gene, J gene, V gene, CDR3 protein, CDR3 DNA. A D gene is named only where the DNA matches it firmly.

d_gene: TRBD1; j_gene: TRBJ2-7; v_gene: TRBV11-3; CDR3aa: CASSTGQGSYEQYF; CDR3nt: TGTGCCAGCAGCACCGGACAGGGCTCCTACGAGCAGTACTTC
d_gene: NA; j_gene: TRBJ1-2; v_gene: TRBV14; CDR3aa: CASSSRLPPWNFKSGYTF; CDR3nt: TGTGCCAGCAGCTCTCGACTTCCTCCTTGGAATTTTAAGAGTGGCTACACCTTC
d_gene: NA; j_gene: TRBJ2-3; v_gene: TRBV7-9; CDR3aa: CASSPRLEGTDTQYF; CDR3nt: TGTGCCAGCAGCCCCCGACTAGAAGGCACAGATACGCAGTATTTT
d_gene: NA; j_gene: TRBJ2-2; v_gene: TRBV7-3; CDR3aa: CASSLSSAGELFF; CDR3nt: TGTGCCAGCAGCTTAAGTTCGGCCGGGGAGCTGTTTTTT
d_gene: NA; j_gene: TRBJ1-2; v_gene: TRBV4-2; CDR3aa: CASSQPRALGGEGYTF; CDR3nt: TGTGCCAGCAGCCAACCCCGGGCCTTGGGGGGTGAAGGCTACACCTTC
d_gene: NA; j_gene: TRBJ1-1; v_gene: TRBV15; CDR3aa: CATSRDGRGGTAFF; CDR3nt: TGTGCCACCAGCAGAGATGGGCGGGGTGGGACAGCTTTCTTT
d_gene: NA; j_gene: TRBJ1-3; v_gene: TRBV7-9; CDR3aa: CASSPNRDRYSGNTIYF; CDR3nt: TGTGCCAGCAGCCCAAACAGAGACAGGTACTCTGGAAACACCATATATTTT
d_gene: NA; j_gene: TRBJ1-1; v_gene: TRBV6-1; CDR3aa: CASSEAARVHTEAFF; CDR3nt: TGTGCCAGCAGTGAAGCGGCCAGGGTTCACACTGAAGCTTTCTTT
d_gene: NA; j_gene: TRBJ2-1; v_gene: TRBV11-3; CDR3aa: CASSLVAVIPQNEQFF; CDR3nt: TGTGCCAGCAGCTTAGTAGCGGTGATTCCTCAGAATGAGCAGTTCTTC
d_gene: NA; j_gene: TRBJ2-3; v_gene: TRBV5-4; CDR3aa: CASSATATSTDTQYF; CDR3nt: TGTGCCAGCAGCGCGACTGCCACTAGCACAGATACGCAGTATTTT
d_gene: TRBD1; j_gene: TRBJ2-6; v_gene: TRBV10-3; CDR3aa: CAASAGTDFSGANVLTF; CDR3nt: TGTGCCGCCTCGGCCGGGACAGACTTCTCTGGGGCCAACGTCCTGACTTTC